This T cell receptor (beta chain) was documented in a study of T cells in Graves' hyperthyroidism and ophthalmopathy. Study observations and caveats: Peripheral blood also featured most of the thyroid clonotypes expanded above 0.001.

This clonotype was counted at least ten times. Antigen specificity is unknown. The CDR3 extends over 13 amino acids. Germline CDR1 and CDR2: SGHRS and YFSETQ. The germline V and J ends were trimmed by 3 bases and 6 bases, with 11 bases remaining between them. TCR beta CDR3 sequences were amplified from RNA transcripts. Carried out on the TCR CDR3, a first-round RT-PCR used the HTBI primer set. TCRdb reprocessed the multiplex PCR reads with MiXCR, giving one entry per CDR3 protein. The sample shows around 190,000 distinct CDR3 sequences, around 16% of them seen only once. Sequenced input: blood. V is TRBV5-1 and J is TRBJ2-3, with D hard to call. The TCR was taken from a woman between 50 and 59 years old with Graves' hyperthyroidism. CDR3 bases: TGCGCCAGCAGCTCGGACGGTCTCGATACGCAGTATTTT. The encoded protein is CASSSDGLDTQYF.